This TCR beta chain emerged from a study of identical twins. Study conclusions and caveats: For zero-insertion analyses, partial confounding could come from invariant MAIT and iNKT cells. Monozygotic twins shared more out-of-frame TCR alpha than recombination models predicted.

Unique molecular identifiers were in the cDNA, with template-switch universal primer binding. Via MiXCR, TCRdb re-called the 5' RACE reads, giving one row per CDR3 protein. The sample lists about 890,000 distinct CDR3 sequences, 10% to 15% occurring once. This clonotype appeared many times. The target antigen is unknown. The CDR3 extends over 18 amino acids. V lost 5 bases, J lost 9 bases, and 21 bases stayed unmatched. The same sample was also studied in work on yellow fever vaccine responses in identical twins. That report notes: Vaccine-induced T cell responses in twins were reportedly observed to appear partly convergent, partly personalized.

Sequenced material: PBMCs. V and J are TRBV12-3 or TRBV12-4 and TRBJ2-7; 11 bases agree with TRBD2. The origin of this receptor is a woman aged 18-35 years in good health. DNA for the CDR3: TGTGCCAGCAGTGAGGGCCCCTTTCTAGCGGGAGGACCCTGGGGGCAGTACTTC. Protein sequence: CASSEGPFLAGGPWGQYF.